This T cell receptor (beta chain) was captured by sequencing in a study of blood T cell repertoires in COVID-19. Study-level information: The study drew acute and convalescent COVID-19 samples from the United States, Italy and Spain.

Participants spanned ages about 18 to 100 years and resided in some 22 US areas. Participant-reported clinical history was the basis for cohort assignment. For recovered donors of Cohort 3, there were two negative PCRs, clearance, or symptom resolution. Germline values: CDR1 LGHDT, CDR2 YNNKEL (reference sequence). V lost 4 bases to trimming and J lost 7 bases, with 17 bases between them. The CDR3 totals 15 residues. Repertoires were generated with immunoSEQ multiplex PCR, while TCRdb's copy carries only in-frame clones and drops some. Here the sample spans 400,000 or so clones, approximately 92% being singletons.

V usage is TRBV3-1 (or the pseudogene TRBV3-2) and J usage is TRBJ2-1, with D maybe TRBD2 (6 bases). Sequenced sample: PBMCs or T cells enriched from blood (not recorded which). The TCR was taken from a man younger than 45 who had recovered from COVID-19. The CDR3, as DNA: TGTGCCAGCAGCCTTGGGACTCCCCTTAGGAATGAGCAGTTCTTC. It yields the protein CASSLGTPLRNEQFF.